This entry features one T cell receptor (beta chain) sequence. The CDR3 runs to 16 residues. Germline trimming cut 3 bases from V and 1 base from J; bases unmatched to any gene: 6. The germline V gene encodes CDR1 ENHRY and CDR2 SYGVKD. This entry comes from a study of blood T cell repertoires in COVID-19. For the study at large: The origin of the acute and convalescent COVID-19 samples was the United States, Italy and Spain. T cells, B-cell-depleted T cells, or PBMCs provided the cDNA or gDNA that served as material.

Original analysis: Estimated nucleated cell counts came from reference gene primer amplification. Profiling relied on immunoSEQ multiplex PCR, and the TCRdb table lists in-frame clones only, not all of them. The V and J calls and clone size were taken over from that table, and D and trimming were inferred from the DNA. Among 250,000 to 300,000 clones listed, 75% to 90% were seen once. Sequenced input: peripheral blood. The clonotype was recovered from a woman aged 65 to 85 with COVID-19, enrolled during active disease. V gene TRBV10-3 combines with J gene TRBJ1-3, with TRBD1 identical over 7 bases. The CDR3 spells CAISEGAGGSGNTIYF. Written as DNA, the CDR3 is TGTGCCATCAGTGAAGGGGCAGGGGGATCTGGAAACACCATATATTTT.